A single sample gave rise to the 23 T cell receptor beta chains below, sequenced in a study of T cells in Graves' hyperthyroidism and ophthalmopathy. What was amplified from RNA transcripts were TCR beta CDR3 regions. The HTBI set primed first-round TCR CDR3 RT-PCR. TCRdb independently ran MiXCR on the multiplex PCR reads; one entry per CDR3 protein. The table has some 200,000 distinct CDR3 sequences, roughly 17% seen once. Sequencing used blood. Source of these receptors: a man aged 50-59 years with Graves' hyperthyroidism.

This clonotype was observed many times. The rearrangement uses TRBV12-3 or TRBV12-4 and TRBJ2-1; D is perhaps TRBD1 (6 bases). The CDR3 is 14 residues long. Trimming took 10 bases from V and 1 from J, leaving 14 bases between them. The DNA of the CDR3 is TGTGCCACCAAAACAGGGCGATCCTACAATGAGCAGTTCTTC. It specifies CATKTGRSYNEQFF.

This clonotype was picked up many times. This chain links TRBV28 with TRBJ2-7; D is possibly TRBD1 (6 bases). CDR1 and CDR2 from the germline V gene are MDHEN and SYDVKM. The CDR3 sequence is 16 residues long. Trimming removed 2 bases from V and 0 bases from J, with 14 bases in between. The CDR3 loop is CASSLNPTGGSYEQYF. Here the CDR3 DNA reads TGTGCCAGCAGTTTAAACCCGACAGGTGGCTCCTACGAGCAGTACTTC.

V usage is TRBV7-9 and J usage is TRBJ2-7; 8 bases fit TRBD1. V shed 0 bases and J 5 bases; nucleotides not matched to a gene: 15. The CDR3 sequence is 18 residues long. Germline V lookup: CDR1 SEHNR, CDR2 FQNEAQ (reference sequence). The CDR3 DNA reads TGTGCCAGCAGCTTAGCCAAGAGCCCAGGGGGCCGCTTCGACGAGCAGTACTTC. Translated: CASSLAKSPGGRFDEQYF. The complete variable domain, with remaining parts taken from reference TRBV7-9 and TRBJ2-7, reads DTGVSQNPRHKITKRGQNVTFRCDPISEHNRLYWYRQTLGQGPEFLTYFQNEAQLEKSRLLSDRFSAERPKGSFSTLEIQRTEQGDSAMYLCASSLAKSPGGRFDEQYFGPGTRLTVT.

The chain uses TRBV2 and TRBJ2-1; D ambiguous. Germline V gene sequence: CDR1 SNHLY, CDR2 FYNNEI. V dropped 10 bases and J dropped 1 base, with 14 bases sitting between them. The CDR3 spans 14 residues. CDR3 bases: TGTGCCATCGCACCCCGGCGGTCCTACAATGAGCAGTTCTTC. It is translated as CAIAPRRSYNEQFF.

This clonotype was detected only a few times. The genes are TRBV20-1 and TRBJ2-7; D is perhaps TRBD2 (12 bases). Trimming left V 5 bases short and J 2 bases short, with 28 bases between. The CDR3 extends over 18 amino acids. From germline, CDR1 is DFQATT and CDR2 SNEGSKA (reference sequence). The CDR3 here is CSAWDRGVLAGGPYEQYF. The CDR3 DNA is TGCAGTGCTTGGGACAGGGGGGTGCTAGCGGGAGGGCCCTACGAGCAGTACTTC.

This clonotype occurred many times. The chain carries TRBV29-1 and TRBJ2-2; TRBD2 matches 13 bases. With V trimmed by 4 bases and J by 4 bases, 0 bases remained unmatched. The CDR3 covers 14 residues. CDR1 and CDR2 (germline): SQVTM, ANQGSEA. CDR3 region: CSVGLAGGTGELFF. The CDR3 DNA reads TGCAGCGTTGGACTAGCGGGAGGCACCGGGGAGCTGTTTTTT.

This clonotype was counted many times. The chain combines TRBV11-2 with TRBJ2-3; no reliable D call. The CDR3 contains 15 residues. V shed 5 bases and J shed 1 base, with 13 bases lying between them. The germline V gene has CDR1 SGHAT and CDR2 FQNNGV. The CDR3 is CASSARTLRTDTQYF. CDR3 nucleotide sequence: TGTGCCAGCAGCGCCCGGACCCTCCGCACAGATACGCAGTATTTT.

In this sample, this clonotype turned up many times. This rearrangement joins TRBV6-2 or TRBV6-3 to TRBJ2-2; D unclear. Trimming removed 2 bases at V and 7 bases at J, with 8 bases between. Germline V lookup: CDR1 MNHEY, CDR2 SVGEGT. The CDR3 is made up of 13 amino acids. CDR3: CASSYGLHGELFF. The CDR3, as DNA: TGTGCCAGCAGTTACGGGCTTCACGGGGAGCTGTTTTTT.

This clonotype has a handful of counts. V is TRBV24-1 and J is TRBJ1-1, with TRBD1 as a possible D gene (6 bases). Germline CDR1 is KGHDR and CDR2 is SFDVKD. The ends were cut back, 4 bases at V and 2 bases at J, with 19 bases in the middle. The CDR3 has 17 residues. The CDR3 DNA sequence: TGTGCCACCAGTGACCTTGCAGGTCCTGGGGGCAACACTGAAGCTTTCTTT. Translating it yields CATSDLAGPGGNTEAFF.

V and J are TRBV28 and TRBJ1-2; 8 nucleotides match TRBD1. V gave up 4 bases and J gave up 6 bases; unmatched junction bases: 10. This CDR3 spans 15 amino acids. In germline, CDR1 is MDHEN, CDR2 SYDVKM. The CDR3 DNA reads TGTGCCAGCAGTTACCCGTCCAGGGGGCACGATGGCTACACCTTC. Its translation is CASSYPSRGHDGYTF.

CDR3 protein: CASSTGVTTDTQYF. CDR3 bases: TGCGCCAGCTCAACGGGAGTTACGACAGATACGCAGTATTTT. The V gene is TRBV5-1, the J gene TRBJ2-3; D possibly corresponds to TRBD2 (6 bases). Germline V gene lookup returns CDR1 SGHRS and CDR2 YFSETQ. The length of the CDR3 is 14 residues. The ends were cut back, 7 bases at V and 3 bases at J, with 15 bases in the middle. Complete variable domain (other parts from reference TRBV5-1 and TRBJ2-3): KAGVTQTPRYLIKTRGQQVTLSCSPISGHRSVSWYQQTPGQGLQFLFEYFSETQRNKGNFPGRFSGRQFSNSRSEMNVSTLELGDSALYLCASSTGVTTDTQYFGPGTRLTVL.

With respect to this clonotype: A read error is likely, as this CDR3 ends without the conserved phenylalanine or tryptophan. The chain carries TRBV19 and TRBJ1-5, with D perhaps TRBD1 (6 bases). CDR3 size: 15 residues. Germline loops: CDR1 LNHDA, CDR2 SQIVND (reference sequence). Trimming shortened V by 7 bases and J by 4 bases, and 17 bases separated the two germline ends. The CDR3 bases are TGTGCCAGTACATTCAGGGGATCAGGGAATCAGCCCCAGCATTCT. Protein sequence: CASTFRGSGNQPQHS.

This clonotype showed up many times. CDR3 amino acids: CASSFGTSYNEQFF. In nucleotides, the CDR3 is TGTGCCAGCAGTTTCGGTACTAGCTACAATGAGCAGTTCTTC. The V call is TRBV12-3 or TRBV12-4, the J call TRBJ2-1; weak D call: TRBD2 (5 bases). V lost 3 bases and J 3 bases, leaving 9 bases between the germline ends. The CDR3 has 14 residues.

The sample holds many counts of this clonotype. The chain combines TRBV2 with TRBJ2-7; 10 positions match TRBD2. Germline V gene lookup returns CDR1 SNHLY and CDR2 FYNNEI. The CDR3 extends over 14 amino acids. V lost 7 bases and J lost 5; bases outside the gene matches: 8. CDR3 nucleotides: TGTGCCAGCATGAGGCTAGCGGGAGTGCACGAGCAGTACTTC. Translation: CASMRLAGVHEQYF.

V is TRBV30 and J is TRBJ2-3, with 9 bases aligning to TRBD2. CDR3 length: 13 amino acids. Per germline, CDR1 GTSNPN and CDR2 SVGIG (reference sequence). V was clipped by 4 bases and J by 5 bases; unmatched bases: 4. CDR3 coding DNA: TGTGCCTGGAATCCTAGCGGGATAGATACGCAGTATTTT. This codes for CAWNPSGIDTQYF.

This clonotype was counted many times. CDR3 sequence: CSASDRINQPQHF. In nucleotides, the CDR3 is TGCAGTGCTTCAGACAGGATCAATCAGCCCCAGCATTTT. The chain couples TRBV20-1 to TRBJ1-5; weak D call: TRBD1 (6 bases). Germline CDR1 DFQATT, CDR2 SNEGSKA (reference sequence). V lost 5 bases and J lost 3, with 11 bases in between. The CDR3 runs to 13 residues.

This clonotype has a count of ten or more. The rearrangement uses TRBV5-1 and TRBJ1-1; D remains unclear. The CDR3 spans 19 residues. Trimming took off 0 bases at V and 0 bases at J, with 21 bases between the two ends. CDR1 is SGHRS and CDR2 is YFSETQ in the germline V gene. The CDR3 DNA follows: TGCGCCAGCAGCTTGGTGGGTAGAGTAACAATGCGGATGAACACTGAAGCTTTCTTT. Amino acids: CASSLVGRVTMRMNTEAFF.

This clonotype was recorded at least ten times. V gene TRBV20-1 combines with J gene TRBJ2-1; 8 positions match TRBD2. Germline V gene sequence: CDR1 DFQATT, CDR2 SNEGSKA (reference sequence). With V trimmed by 4 bases and J by 8 bases, 7 bases remained unmatched. The CDR3 spans 13 residues. The CDR3 protein is CSATDGTSYEQFF. The CDR3 nucleotides read TGCAGTGCTACCGACGGGACTAGTTATGAGCAGTTCTTC.

Many counts were recorded for this clonotype. The chain combines TRBV28 with TRBJ2-7; D is possibly TRBD2 (6 bases). This CDR3 contains 15 residues. From germline, CDR1 is MDHEN and CDR2 SYDVKM. Trimming removed 3 bases from V and 4 bases from J, with 16 bases in between. The CDR3 sequence is CASSFGRPGRYEQYF. CDR3 sequence (DNA): TGTGCCAGCAGTTTTGGCAGACCAGGGAGGTACGAGCAGTACTTC. Complete variable domain (other parts from reference TRBV28 and TRBJ2-7): DVKVTQSSRYLVKRTGEKVFLECVQDMDHENMFWYRQDPGLGLRLIYFSYDVKMKEKGDIPEGYSVSREKKERFSLILESASTNQTSMYLCASSFGRPGRYEQYFGPGTRLTVT.

With respect to this clonotype: Just one base apart from a much larger clone, this may be a read error. V gene TRBV18 combines with J gene TRBJ2-1; D is undetermined. This CDR3 contains 12 residues. CDR1 KGHSH and CDR2 LQKENI come from the germline V gene. The V and J ends lost 8 bases and 9 bases respectively, with 14 bases between them. DNA for the CDR3: TGTGCCAGCCCCAACGGGCATGGTGAGCAGTTCTTC. Translation: CASPNGHGEQFF.

The chain has TRBV6-5 and TRBJ1-2; D is unresolved. The germline gives CDR1 MNHEY, CDR2 SVGAGI. V lost 0 bases and J 0 bases, leaving 8 bases between the germline ends. The CDR3 totals 15 residues. As DNA, the CDR3 is TGTGCCAGCAGTTACTCGAACGGCCCTAACTATGGCTACACCTTC. This translates into CASSYSNGPNYGYTF.

This clonotype was recorded a few times. The V and J genes are TRBV14 and TRBJ2-5, with 12 bases that match TRBD1. CDR1 and CDR2 (germline): SGHDN, FVKESK. This CDR3 is built from 15 residues. J was trimmed by 9 bases and V by 4 bases; bases with no gene match: 9. This CDR3 is CASSRGTGGGSAQYF. For the CDR3, the DNA is TGTGCCAGCAGCCGCGGGACAGGGGGCGGTTCGGCCCAGTACTTC.

This clonotype showed up just a few times. The chain carries TRBV29-1 and TRBJ1-2; D call uncertain. The germline V and J ends were trimmed by 2 bases and 3 bases, with 13 bases remaining between them. Germline lookup yields CDR1 SQVTM and CDR2 ANQGSEA. The CDR3 has 14 amino acids. This CDR3 is CSVERPVGDYGYTF. The CDR3 DNA reads TGCAGCGTTGAAAGGCCAGTCGGGGACTATGGCTACACCTTC.